The present entry profiles one T cell receptor beta chain with its context. This clonotype was recorded a few times. No cognate antigen has been identified for it. Per-nucleotide qualities are absent, and no much larger clonotype sits a single base away. The protocol used for the library was 5' RACE. Sequenced using an Illumina HiSeq 2500. A second PCR of about 6 to 11 cycles was run with a J-beta primer mix and a sample-barcoded 5' primer. A unique molecular identifier was introduced onto each TCR beta cDNA molecule by a template-switch 5' adaptor carrying 12 random nucleotides. Each sample yielded at least 2.5 million CDR3-containing paired-end reads. First-strand cDNA synthesis was performed from all RNA using the Mint cDNA synthesis kit, with priming by a TRBC-specific oligonucleotide. Following uracil-DNA glycosylase treatment, a first 18-cycle PCR with universal primers M1SS and BC2_uni_R was performed on all cDNA. In the paper's pipeline: For normalization, 1 million high-quality reads were randomly selected from each sample, with every read carrying a distinct molecular identifier. Reads sharing molecular identifiers were discarded rather than binned into consensus sequences. MiTCR, set to a Q25 quality threshold and the strictest error-elimination algorithm, was used for CDR3 identification, clonotype clustering and error correction. A nonparametric unseen species model using Euler transformation provided a lower-bound estimate of total TCR beta diversity. The raw public data were reprocessed by TCRdb itself: fastp quality trimming at Q25, MiXCR clonotype calling, in-frame beta chains only. Merged by CDR3 protein, the rows form single entries marked with the most common genes and DNA. TCRdb assigned the V and J calls; the authors' analysis was not used. Within this sample are about 1,500,000 distinct CDR3 sequences, with about 40% of them counted one time only. Roughly 7.7% of the sample is held by the ten biggest clonotypes.

The data are from a study of blood T cells in healthy people across ages (dated by TCRdb to the mid-2010s). Regarding the research as a whole: In model experiments, roughly one uniquely barcoded TCR beta cDNA molecule per two T cells was captured by template switching. To avoid experimental bias, donors of different ages were distributed randomly across sequencing lanes. The study analyzed two additional independent replicas of 1 million unique cDNA reads from the same blood draw for two donors, one aged 18 to 30 and one aged 80 or older. Four age groups were formed from the donors: young (average approximately 16 years), middle-aged (roughly 38), aged (more than 55) and long-lived (82). Age-related changes in TCR beta repertoire diversity were measured in the study by deep sequencing normalized with unique cDNA molecular identifiers.

Broader findings and caveats from the paper: Observed TCR beta diversity per million T cells fell roughly linearly with age, and a significant reduction was already apparent by age around 40. Compared with the aged group, the long-lived group had more naive CD4+ T cells, fewer expanded clones and increased TCR diversity, suggesting age selection. Conclusive comparison of naive and antigen-experienced compartments was prevented by the profiling of bulk unsorted PBMCs. Estimates of total diversity based on one million sequenced T cells were considered lower bounds and underestimates. Because the CMV infection status of the donors was unknown, age-related changes in expanded clonotypes may potentially have been confounded. A strong correlation was found between observed TCR beta diversity and the percentage of naive T cells measured by flow cytometry.

Systemically healthy Caucasian individuals from Russia, 35 to 50 in total and aged about 6 to 95 years, were included as donors. Around 9.8 milliliters of peripheral blood were collected from each donor into EDTA-treated Vacutainer tubes. Ficoll-Paque density-gradient centrifugation was used to isolate PBMCs, with at least 6.5 million per sample. Total RNA was extracted from PBMCs with Trizol reagent, with at least 6 micrograms obtained per sample. The percentages of naive CD45RAhigh/CD27high T cells were determined by flow cytometry on a PBMC aliquot from every donor. This TCR was sampled from a woman between 18 and 30 years old in good health. Source material: blood.

For the CDR3, the sequence is CASSFGRGEQFF. The DNA is as follows: TGTGCCAGCAGCTTTGGGCGGGGCGAGCAGTTCTTC. This chain is built from TRBV5-4 and TRBJ2-1, with TRBD2 tentatively as D gene (6 bases match). Trimming takes 2 bases from V and 10 bases from J, and the germline ends sit 10 bases apart. The germline V gene (reference sequence) provides CDR1 SGHNT and CDR2 YYREEE. From the cysteine through the phenylalanine, the CDR3 covers 12 amino acids. Only the CDR3 region is kept as DNA, spanning 36 bases read in frame from base 1.